The 26 T cell receptor beta chains below all came from one sample that was sequenced in a study of blood T cell repertoires in COVID-19. Repertoires were generated with immunoSEQ multiplex PCR, while TCRdb's copy carries only in-frame clones and drops some. The sample shows roughly 110,000 clones, approximately 88% of them seen only once. The sequenced sample consisted of peripheral blood. The receptors shown here come from a human donor in a cohort sampled during active COVID-19.

This clone was observed a few times. The V gene is TRBV24-1, the J gene TRBJ2-1; 9 positions match TRBD1. The junction had 14 bases not matched to a gene; V was cut back by 4 bases and J by 2 bases. The CDR3 is made up of 19 amino acids. Per the germline V gene, CDR1 is KGHDR and CDR2 is SFDVKD. The CDR3 loop is CATSETPGTGPKAYNEQFF. CDR3 DNA sequence: TGTGCCACCAGTGAGACGCCCGGGACAGGGCCCAAAGCCTACAATGAGCAGTTCTTC.

The chain carries TRBV6-2 or TRBV6-3 and TRBJ1-1; D is possibly TRBD1 (6 bases). V was trimmed by 5 bases and J by 0 bases, leaving 10 bases between them. The CDR3 has 14 residues. Germline V CDR1 and CDR2: MNHEY, SVGEGT. The CDR3 DNA reads TGTGCCAGCAGTCACAGGGCCGTGAACACTGAAGCTTTCTTT. Amino acids: CASSHRAVNTEAFF.

This chain connects TRBV7-9 to TRBJ2-1; 7 nucleotides align to TRBD2. The V segment lost 6 bases and the J segment 10 bases; nucleotides outside the gene matches: 9. The germline V gene has CDR1 SEHNR and CDR2 FQNEAQ (reference sequence). The CDR3 sequence is 13 residues long. CDR3 sequence (DNA): TGTGCCAGCAGACCCACTAGCGCTCGGGAGCAGTTCTTC. Amino acid sequence: CASRPTSAREQFF.

This clone was recorded a few times. This chain joins TRBV19 and TRBJ1-2; TRBD1 agrees at 11 bases. The V gene end was trimmed by 4 bases and the J gene end by 2 bases; junction bases not matched to a gene: 3. CDR1 is LNHDA, CDR2 SQIVND, per germline (reference sequence). The CDR3 consists of 15 residues. CDR3 DNA: TGTGCCAGTAGTACAAGGGACAGGGGGAACTATGGCTACACCTTC. It codes for CASSTRDRGNYGYTF.

J is TRBJ1-3 and V is TRBV27; 7 bases align to TRBD1. Trimming removed 5 bases from V and 1 base from J; junction bases left unmatched: 5. The CDR3 runs to 15 residues. Germline assignment: CDR1 MNHEY and CDR2 SMNVEV (reference sequence). CDR3 bases: TGTGCCAGCAGTCCGACGACAGGGTCTGGAAACACCATATATTTT. Protein product: CASSPTTGSGNTIYF.

J is TRBJ2-2 and V is TRBV29-1, with TRBD2 matching 7 bases. J lost 3 bases, V lost 5 bases, and 6 bases had no gene match. This CDR3 has 14 amino acids. Per germline, CDR1 SQVTM and CDR2 ANQGSEA. As DNA, the CDR3 is TGCAGCGTTAAGGGAGGGGCGGACACCGGGGAGCTGTTTTTT. It encodes CSVKGGADTGELFF.

The V gene is TRBV28, the J gene TRBJ1-5, with D possibly matching TRBD1 (5 bases). Germline CDR1 and CDR2: MDHEN and SYDVKM. This CDR3 comprises 13 residues. V was cut by 8 bases and J by 4 bases, with 12 bases left in between. As DNA, the CDR3 is TGTGCCAGCGCAGGGTTCGGGAATCAGCCCCAGCATTTT. This sequence encodes CASAGFGNQPQHF.

The V gene is TRBV5-1, the J gene TRBJ1-2; possible D gene TRBD1, 5 bases. Trimming stripped 0 bases from V and 4 bases from J, with 7 bases between. The CDR3 covers 13 residues. Germline assignment: CDR1 SGHRS and CDR2 YFSETQ. The CDR3 here is CASSLGQRYGYTF. The CDR3 region has the DNA TGCGCCAGCAGCTTGGGACAGCGCTATGGCTACACCTTC.

This clone was seen a single time. The gene calls are TRBV5-6 and TRBJ2-7; D not certain. The germline V gene has CDR1 SGHDT and CDR2 YYEEEE. The CDR3 spans 13 residues. CDR3 sequence reads: CASSPLFPIEEYV. CDR3 sequence (DNA): TGTGCCAGCAGCCCCCTGTTCCCCATCGAGGAGTACGTC.

The chain carries TRBV3-1 (or the pseudogene TRBV3-2) and TRBJ2-7; 8 nucleotides align to TRBD2. The V and J ends lost 4 bases and 3 bases, in that order; junction bases with no gene match: 5. Germline-derived CDR1 and CDR2 are LGHDT and YNNKEL (reference sequence). This CDR3 is built from 14 residues. The CDR3: CASSPGGAGYEQYF. DNA for the CDR3: TGTGCCAGCAGCCCCGGGGGGGCCGGCTACGAGCAGTACTTC.

This chain joins TRBV9 and TRBJ2-1; the match to TRBD2 covers 8 bases. The germline V gene has CDR1 SGDLS and CDR2 YYNGEE. V was clipped by 0 bases and J by 10 bases; unmatched bases: 3. This CDR3 has 13 amino acids. CDR3 sequence: CASSVELAGEQFF. CDR3 sequence (DNA): TGTGCCAGCAGCGTAGAGTTAGCGGGAGAGCAGTTCTTC.

The CDR3 is CASNTGSTDTQYF. The CDR3 DNA reads as TGTGCCAGTAACACGGGAAGCACAGATACGCAGTATTTT. The chain combines TRBV19 with TRBJ2-3; D perhaps matches TRBD2 (5 bases). Per germline, CDR1 LNHDA and CDR2 SQIVND (reference sequence). V dropped 7 bases and J dropped 0 bases, with 8 bases sitting between them. The CDR3 loop spans 13 amino acids.

The chain has TRBV14 and TRBJ1-4, with D tentatively TRBD1 (6 bases). Trimming shortened V by 0 bases and J by 0 bases, and 8 bases separated the two germline ends. CDR3 size: 16 residues. Germline lookup yields CDR1 SGHDN and CDR2 FVKESK. The CDR3 DNA reads TGTGCCAGCAGCCAAGACACAGGGACAACTAATGAAAAACTGTTTTTT. Encoded protein: CASSQDTGTTNEKLFF.

The chain couples TRBV7-7 to TRBJ2-7, with D tentatively TRBD1 (6 bases). V lost 5 bases, J lost 2 bases, and 16 bases lay in between. This CDR3 region has 15 residues. Germline V gives CDR1 SSHAT, CDR2 FNYEAQ (reference sequence). CDR3 in DNA: TGTGCCAGCAGCCGAAGGACAGCACCCACCTACGAGCAGTACGTC. Translating it yields CASSRRTAPTYEQYV.

The chain has TRBV7-8 and TRBJ1-1, with D unclear. In germline, CDR1 is SGHVS, CDR2 FQNEAQ. V was pared by 2 bases and J by 3 bases, with 4 bases between. This CDR3 has 12 amino acids. CDR3 bases: TGTGCCAGCAGCTTATCATACACTGAAGCTTTCTTT. The encoded protein is CASSLSYTEAFF.

The chain links TRBV7-2 to TRBJ2-1; 8 positions agree with TRBD2. CDR1 SGHTA and CDR2 FQGNSA come from the germline V gene. The CDR3 runs 14 residues. After removal of 3 bases from V and 9 bases from J, the junction contained 7 bases not matched to a gene. In DNA, the CDR3 is TGTGCCAGCAGCTTCGGTAGCGGGATCGGTGAGCAGTTCTTC. This gives the protein CASSFGSGIGEQFF.

V is TRBV9 and J is TRBJ1-3; possibly TRBD1 for D (5 bases). The CDR3 length is 18 residues. CDR1 is SGDLS, CDR2 YYNGEE, per germline. V was clipped by 4 bases and J by 0 bases, with 20 bases between them. This CDR3 is CASSQLPEGVSSGNTIYF. For the CDR3, the DNA is TGTGCCAGCAGCCAACTACCAGAAGGGGTCAGCTCTGGAAACACCATATATTTT. The complete variable domain, with remaining parts taken from reference TRBV9 and TRBJ1-3, reads DSGVTQTPKHLITATGQRVTLRCSPRSGDLSVYWYQQSLDQGLQFLIQYYNGEERAKGNILERFSAQQFPDLHSELNLSSLELGDSALYFCASSQLPEGVSSGNTIYFGEGSWLTVV.

This sequence joins TRBV18 and TRBJ1-4; TRBD1 agrees at 10 bases. This CDR3 spans 14 amino acids. J was trimmed by 5 bases and V by 3 bases; bases with no gene match: 0. From germline, CDR1 is KGHSH and CDR2 LQKENI. The CDR3 here is CASSPGQGNEKLFF. The DNA of the CDR3 is TGTGCCAGCTCACCGGGACAGGGGAATGAAAAACTGTTTTTT.

V and J are TRBV7-2 and TRBJ2-7; TRBD1 aligns across 8 bases. V dropped 1 base and J dropped 3; count of bases not matched to a gene: 5. The CDR3 spans 15 residues. CDR1 is SGHTA and CDR2 is FQGNSA in the germline V gene. The CDR3 DNA reads TGTGCCAGCAGCTTAGATCAGGGGGCAGGCTACGAGCAGTACTTC. This codes for CASSLDQGAGYEQYF.

V gene TRBV5-8 combines with J gene TRBJ1-5; D call uncertain. The ends were cut back, 0 bases at V and 4 bases at J, with 5 bases in the middle. The germline gives CDR1 SGHTS, CDR2 YDEGEE. The CDR3 contains 13 residues. CDR3 region: CASSLVQNQPQHF. CDR3 DNA: TGTGCCAGCAGCTTGGTACAGAATCAGCCCCAGCATTTT.

This clone has just one count. The chain is built from TRBV6-2 or TRBV6-3 and TRBJ2-7; TRBD1 agrees at 8 bases. This CDR3 region has 11 residues. Germline assignment: CDR1 MNHEY and CDR2 SVGEGT. DNA for the CDR3: TGTGCCAGCAGTTACTCGGGACAGGTTGTCGTC. This gives the protein CASSYSGQVVV.

The V and J genes are TRBV9 and TRBJ2-3; tentative D call: TRBD1 (5 bases). The CDR3 extends over 13 amino acids. CDR1 and CDR2 from the germline V gene are SGDLS and YYNGEE. V was trimmed by 4 bases and J by 6 bases, leaving 12 bases between them. CDR3 nucleotides: TGTGCCAGCAGCCCTCACCCAGGGGATACGCAGTATTTT. It is translated as CASSPHPGDTQYF.

The chain has TRBV6-1 and TRBJ1-5; D is undetermined. Germline loops: CDR1 MNHNS, CDR2 SASEGT. The germline V and J ends were trimmed by 4 bases and 1 base, with 17 bases remaining between them. CDR3 size: 17 residues. The CDR3 protein is CASSALGRGRSNQPQHF. The CDR3 DNA sequence: TGTGCCAGCAGTGCGTTAGGTCGGGGAAGGAGCAATCAGCCCCAGCATTTT.

The chain couples TRBV28 to TRBJ1-3, with TRBD1 identical over 8 bases. This CDR3 is 16 amino acids long. Germline loops: CDR1 MDHEN, CDR2 SYDVKM. J was trimmed by 2 bases and V by 4 bases; bases with no gene match: 7. The CDR3 reads CASSSGQVETGNTIYF. The DNA of the CDR3 is TGTGCCAGCAGTTCGGGACAGGTTGAAACTGGAAACACCATATATTTT.

The rearrangement links TRBV3-1 (or the pseudogene TRBV3-2) to TRBJ2-5; D call uncertain. V lost 7 bases and J lost 2, with 11 bases in between. Germline values: CDR1 LGHDT, CDR2 YNNKEL (reference sequence). CDR3 size: 13 residues. CDR3 in DNA: TGTGCCAGCACCCCTTTCAGACAAGAGACCCAGTACTTC. It specifies CASTPFRQETQYF.

Only a few counts were recorded for this clone. The J gene is TRBJ2-3, the V gene TRBV18; TRBD2 agrees at 8 bases. The CDR3 runs 16 residues. Germline V gene data show CDR1 as KGHSH and CDR2 as LQKENI. Unmatched junction bases numbered 15, after V lost 8 bases and J lost 5 bases. The CDR3: CASRHGPAGVLDTQYF. Here the CDR3 DNA reads TGTGCCAGCAGACATGGACCAGCGGGAGTTTTAGATACGCAGTATTTT.